The 14 T cell receptor beta chains below come from one sample, sequenced in a study of blood T cell repertoires in COVID-19. Sequencing used immunoSEQ multiplex PCR; TCRdb keeps in-frame clones, though not all of them. The sample includes roughly 120,000 clones, 80% to 90% seen only once; the top ten take 7.9%. Sequenced: peripheral blood. The receptors originated from a man between 65 and 85 years old who had recovered from COVID-19.

This chain links TRBV5-4 with TRBJ1-1; D might be TRBD1 (5 bases). V lost 10 bases and J lost 2, with 15 bases in between. The CDR3 runs to 13 residues. CDR1 and CDR2 from the germline V gene are SGHNT and YYREEE (reference sequence). This CDR3 reads CAVGQELNTEAFF. CDR3 bases: TGTGCCGTGGGGCAGGAACTTAACACTGAAGCTTTCTTT. The full variable domain, with the rest looked up from reference TRBV5-4 and TRBJ1-1, is ETGVTQSPTHLIKTRGQQVTLRCSSQSGHNTVSWYQQALGQGPQFIFQYYREEENGRGNFPPRFSGLQFPNYSSELNVNALELDDSALYLCAVGQELNTEAFFGQGTRLTVV.

The chain recombines TRBV5-4 with TRBJ2-7; weak D call: TRBD2 (6 bases). The CDR3 length is 15 residues. The germline V gene has CDR1 SGHNT and CDR2 YYREEE (reference sequence). V was clipped by 1 base and J by 4 bases, with 15 bases between them. CDR3 loop: CASSLSSSVGYEQYF. The CDR3 DNA is TGTGCCAGCAGCTTGAGTTCTAGCGTGGGTTACGAGCAGTACTTC.

The chain uses TRBV9 and TRBJ1-6; 10 bases map to TRBD1. Germline V gives CDR1 SGDLS, CDR2 YYNGEE. The CDR3 consists of 13 residues. The trim removed 4 bases at V and 15 bases at J, leaving 7 bases unmatched. This CDR3 is CASSPGQGLRLHF. CDR3 DNA sequence: TGTGCCAGCAGCCCGGGACAGGGGCTTCGCCTCCACTTT.

V and J are TRBV24-1 and TRBJ2-2; D is possibly TRBD2 (6 bases). Germline V gives CDR1 KGHDR, CDR2 SFDVKD. V lost 4 bases, J lost 7 bases, and 18 bases lay in between. The CDR3 extends over 16 amino acids. The CDR3, as DNA: TGTGCCACCAGTGACTTGCCTCGGGGGTCTATCGGGGAGCTGTTTTTT. It codes for CATSDLPRGSIGELFF.

This sequence joins TRBV25-1 and TRBJ1-1; maybe TRBD1 (6 bases). Trimming shortened V by 2 bases and J by 5 bases, and 12 bases separated the two germline ends. Germline CDR1 reads MGHDK; CDR2 reads SYGVNS. The CDR3 totals 14 residues. The CDR3 loop reads CASSENRDGTEAFF. DNA of the CDR3: TGTGCCAGCAGTGAAAACAGGGACGGAACTGAAGCTTTCTTT.

The chain uses TRBV30 and TRBJ2-1; 7 bases line up with TRBD2. V lost 3 bases and J lost 6; bases outside the gene matches: 14. The CDR3 is 16 amino acids. Germline lookup yields CDR1 GTSNPN and CDR2 SVGIG (reference sequence). In nucleotides, the CDR3 is TGTGCCTGGAGACCCACTGTGGCGGGAGATTTCAATGAGCAGTTCTTC. It specifies CAWRPTVAGDFNEQFF.

V usage is TRBV6-1 and J usage is TRBJ1-5; D ambiguous. CDR1 and CDR2 from the germline V gene are MNHNS and SASEGT. V lost 2 bases and J lost 2, with 16 bases in between. The CDR3 is made up of 17 amino acids. The CDR3 bases are TGTGCCAGCAGTGAATGGGCCGGATCCACGGGCAATCAGCCCCAGCATTTT. Translated: CASSEWAGSTGNQPQHF.

This sequence joins TRBV7-2 and TRBJ2-7; D possibly corresponds to TRBD2 (7 bases). This CDR3 has 15 residues. V was pared by 4 bases and J by 1 base, with 14 bases between. Germline values: CDR1 SGHTA, CDR2 FQGNSA. CDR3 DNA: TGTGCCAGCAGCTGGGGGCGGGAGCTATCCTACGAGCAGTACTTC. This translates into CASSWGRELSYEQYF.

V gene TRBV18 combines with J gene TRBJ2-5; D may be TRBD2 (5 bases). The CDR3 runs 13 residues. Trimming took off 6 bases at V and 5 bases at J, with 13 bases between the two ends. Germline V gene lookup returns CDR1 KGHSH and CDR2 LQKENI. CDR3 DNA sequence: TGTGCCAGCTCTCGGGGTAGAGGGGAGACCCAGTACTTC. Translation: CASSRGRGETQYF. Full variable domain (outside the CDR3, taken from reference TRBV18 and TRBJ2-5): NAGVMQNPRHLVRRRGQEARLRCSPMKGHSHVYWYRQLPEEGLKFMVYLQKENIIDESGMPKERFSAEFPKEGPSILRIQQVVRGDSAAYFCASSRGRGETQYFGPGTRLLVL.

The rearrangement links TRBV5-4 to TRBJ1-2; 7 bases line up with TRBD1. CDR3 length equals 13 residues. Germline assignment: CDR1 SGHNT and CDR2 YYREEE (reference sequence). The ends lost 4 bases at V and 2 bases at J; junction bases unmatched: 2. This CDR3 is CASSLGQNYGYTF. As DNA, the CDR3 is TGTGCCAGCAGCCTGGGACAGAACTATGGCTACACCTTC.

The chain carries TRBV7-9 and TRBJ2-7, with D unclear. The CDR3 is 13 residues long. Trimming pared 1 base from V and 6 bases from J, leaving 10 bases between. CDR1 SEHNR and CDR2 FQNEAQ come from the germline V gene (reference sequence). The DNA for the CDR3 is TGTGCCAGCAGCTTAGTTTCATCCGGCGAGCAGTACTTC. It translates to CASSLVSSGEQYF.

This chain uses TRBV7-2 with TRBJ2-1; D gene uncertain. The CDR3 contains 14 residues. CDR1 is SGHTA, CDR2 FQGNSA, per germline. Deletions cut 0 bases from V and 5 bases from J, with 8 bases between. The CDR3 spells CASSLAFQNNEQFF. CDR3 DNA: TGTGCCAGCAGCTTAGCGTTTCAGAACAATGAGCAGTTCTTC.

CDR3 coding DNA: TGTGCCACCAGTGATTCCAGGACAGGGCAACGTCAGCCCCAGCATTTT. This translates into CATSDSRTGQRQPQHF. This chain links TRBV24-1 with TRBJ1-5; 8 nucleotides line up with TRBD1. The germline gives CDR1 KGHDR, CDR2 SFDVKD. CDR3 length: 16 residues. V was pared by 2 bases and J by 6 bases, with 8 bases of the junction left unmatched.

This clone appeared a few times. The chain joins TRBV18 to TRBJ1-2; a possible D gene is TRBD1 (5 bases). Germline CDR1 KGHSH, CDR2 LQKENI. This CDR3 has 13 residues. Trimming took 3 bases from V and 6 from J, leaving 11 bases between them. CDR3 loop: CASSPRTRDGYTF. CDR3 bases: TGTGCCAGCTCACCCCGGACAAGGGATGGCTACACCTTC.